The entry below gives a single T cell receptor beta chain sequence along with its context. The antigen is not known. This CDR3 region has 17 residues. V dropped 0 bases and J dropped 0 bases, with 12 bases sitting between them. Germline CDR1 and CDR2: SGHDN and FVKESK. The data stem from a study of T cells in Graves' hyperthyroidism and ophthalmopathy. For the study at large: The authors collected peripheral blood at initial diagnosis, before any treatment.

RNA transcripts were the template for amplifying TCR beta CDR3 regions. Using the HTBI primer set, a first-round RT-PCR was run on the TCR CDR3. Using its own MiXCR run on the multiplex PCR reads, TCRdb lists one record per CDR3 protein. The sample holds around 700,000 distinct CDR3 sequences; 35% are singletons and the top ten take roughly 31%. Points from the study as a whole: A 13 V-J model separated ophthalmopathy from stable hyperthyroidism. Blood held most thyroid clonotypes expanded above 0.001 frequency.

Sequenced: blood. The receptor was isolated from a woman in her thirties or forties with Graves' hyperthyroidism. The chain employs TRBV14 and TRBJ1-3; D perhaps matches TRBD1 (6 bases). In nucleotides, the CDR3 is TGTGCCAGCAGCCAAGATCGGAGGGGGTACTCTGGAAACACCATATATTTT. This gives the protein CASSQDRRGYSGNTIYF.